These T cell receptor beta chains were read from a single sample in a study of cytomegalovirus exposure and HLA in healthy donors. TCRdb keeps only in-frame clones here, not all; method: immunoSEQ multiplex PCR. The sample lists 60,000 or so clones, about 80% occurring once. Sequenced: PBMCs. Source of these receptors: a woman in her forties in good health and CMV-seropositive. CDR3s include the opening cysteine and the closing phenylalanine or tryptophan. Fields, in order: J gene, V gene, D gene, clone size, CDR3 DNA, CDR3 protein. D genes are given only for firm matches. A clone size is listed for some rows: how often the clone was seen (once, few, many), or a class if it is expanded.

TRBJ2-2	TRBV6-5	TRBD2	NA	TGTGCCAGCAGTTGGCGGGATAGCGGGGGGGAGCTGTTTTTT	CASSWRDSGGELFF
TRBJ1-2	TRBV30	NA	once	TGTGCCTGGAGGAGGGGGGGGCTGGTGGGCTACACCTTC	CAWRRGGLVGYTF
TRBJ2-7	TRBV5-6	NA	NA	TGTGCCAGCAGCCCGGTCCTAATCACCCACGAGCAGTACTTC	CASSPVLITHEQYF
TRBJ1-1	TRBV7-9	NA	few	TGTGCCAGCAGCTTACGGGTTGAAGCTTTCTTT	CASSLRVEAFF
TRBJ2-7	TRBV6-1	TRBD1	NA	TGTGCCAGCAGTGACGGGACAGGGTTAATCTACGAGCAGTACTTC	CASSDGTGLIYEQYF
TRBJ1-5	TRBV2	TRBD1	few	TGTGCCAGCGAGGGACAGGGCGGACAGCCCCAGCATTTT	CASEGQGGQPQHF
TRBJ2-1	TRBV4-1	TRBD1	NA	TGCGCCAGCAGCCGACAAACCGGGACAGGGCCCTACAATGAGCAGTTCTTC	CASSRQTGTGPYNEQFF
TRBJ1-4	TRBV4-1	TRBD1	few	TGCGCCAGCAGCCGATTTCAGGGGGATGAAAAACTGTTTTTT	CASSRFQGDEKLFF
TRBJ1-2	TRBV6-4	NA	NA	TGTGCCAGCAGTGACCTTGGCGGCTACACCTTC	CASSDLGGYTF
TRBJ1-1	TRBV9	NA	NA	TGTGCCAGCAGCACCCGACTTAGCGGGGACACTGAAGCTTTCTTT	CASSTRLSGDTEAFF
TRBJ1-1	TRBV19	NA	NA	TGTGCCACCTCTGTGGGGGGAATGGCTGAAGCTTTCTTT	CATSVGGMAEAFF
TRBJ1-2	TRBV30	NA	NA	TGTGCCTGGGGAACAGGGACGTTCGACTACACCTTC	CAWGTGTFDYTF
TRBJ2-7	TRBV30	NA	NA	TGTGCCTGGAGTGTCCCCGCCAGCGGGCCGCACGAGCAGTACTTC	CAWSVPASGPHEQYF
TRBJ2-7	TRBV5-4	TRBD1	NA	TGTGCCACTGGACAGGGCTCCTACGAGCAGTACTTC	CATGQGSYEQYF
TRBJ1-6	TRBV5-1	TRBD1	NA	TGCGCCAGCAGACTAGACAGGGCCAATTCACCCCTCCACTTT	CASRLDRANSPLHF
TRBJ2-1	TRBV6-5	TRBD1	NA	TGTGCCAGCAGACCGGGACAGGTTCACAATGAGCAGTTCTTC	CASRPGQVHNEQFF
TRBJ2-5	TRBV7-9	NA	NA	TGTGCCAGCAGCTCCCAGCAGGATCATCAGACCCAGTACTTC	CASSSQQDHQTQYF
TRBJ1-6	TRBV19	TRBD1	few	TGTGCCAGTAGCCAACCCGGGACAGGGGTTTCACCCCTCCACTTT	CASSQPGTGVSPLHF
TRBJ1-2	TRBV5-6	TRBD1	NA	TGTGCCAGCAGCCAAGTCCCGGGACAGACCTATGGCTACACCTTC	CASSQVPGQTYGYTF
TRBJ2-3	TRBV5-8	NA	NA	TGTGCCAGCAGCTTGGGCGGGGACTCCCGCACAGATACGCAGTATTTT	CASSLGGDSRTDTQYF
TRBJ2-5	TRBV30	NA	NA	TGTGCCTGGAGTGTACCCCTTGGAGGACGAACCCAAGAGACCCAGTACTTC	CAWSVPLGGRTQETQYF
TRBJ1-2	TRBV18	NA	NA	TGTGCCAGCTCACCCGCGGACAGACACTATGGCTACACCTTC	CASSPADRHYGYTF
TRBJ1-6	TRBV30	NA	NA	TGTGCCTGGAGTCCCGCGGAGTACTCACCCCTCCACTTT	CAWSPAEYSPLHF
TRBJ1-6	TRBV4-1	NA	NA	TGCGCCAGCAGCGATACAGGGAAATTAAGCTCCTATAATTCACCCCTCCACTTT	CASSDTGKLSSYNSPLHF
TRBJ1-4	TRBV5-1	NA	NA	TGCGCCAGCAGCTTGCGCCCGGCGGGAGAAAAACTGTTTTTT	CASSLRPAGEKLFF
TRBJ2-3	TRBV12-5	TRBD2	NA	TGTGCTAGTGCCAATAGCGGGGGGTTAGATACGCAGTATTTT	CASANSGGLDTQYF
TRBJ1-1	TRBV18	TRBD1	NA	TGTGCCAGCTCACCACCGGACAGGGGCTACACTGAAGCTTTCTTT	CASSPPDRGYTEAFF
TRBJ2-7	TRBV9	NA	NA	TGTGCCAGCAGCGTAGAACTGGACAGCCTTGAGGGGCAGTACTTC	CASSVELDSLEGQYF
TRBJ2-4	TRBV4-1	NA	few	TGCGCCAGCAGCCCAGGGGTACTACTAGCCAAAAACATTCAGTACTTC	CASSPGVLLAKNIQYF
TRBJ1-6	TRBV6-5	TRBD1	NA	TGTGCCAGCAGTGGACAGGGGGGTAATTCACCCCTCCACTTT	CASSGQGGNSPLHF
TRBJ2-5	TRBV2	TRBD1	NA	TGTGCCAGCAGTGTGGGGACAGGGGTAGAGACCCAGTACTTC	CASSVGTGVETQYF
TRBJ1-1	TRBV19	NA	NA	TGTGCCAGTAGTATAGGTCAAAACACTGAAGCTTTCTTT	CASSIGQNTEAFF
TRBJ1-5	TRBV30	NA	NA	TGTGCCTGGAGTTATAATATTATTGGCGGGGGCAATCAGCCCCAGCATTTT	CAWSYNIIGGGNQPQHF
TRBJ2-1	TRBV9	NA	once	TGTGCCAGCAGCCGAAGGATTGGGGGAGGCCATGAGCAGTTCTTC	CASSRRIGGGHEQFF
TRBJ2-5	TRBV15	NA	NA	TGTGCCACCAGCCGGACGGGACTTATAATAGAGACCCAGTACTTC	CATSRTGLIIETQYF
TRBJ2-5	TRBV6-1	TRBD1	NA	TGTGCCAGCAGACCTGGACAGGGAGGGACCCAGTACTTC	CASRPGQGGTQYF
TRBJ1-1	TRBV29-1	NA	NA	TGCAGCGTGCAAGGGGTGGTGGGCACTGAAGCTTTCTTT	CSVQGVVGTEAFF
TRBJ2-7	TRBV7-9	TRBD2	NA	TGTGCCAGCACCCCTTTGAGCGGGGCCTCCTCCTACGAGCAGTACTTC	CASTPLSGASSYEQYF
TRBJ1-2	TRBV30	NA	NA	TGTGCCTGGAGTGGACTCCTAGTCTACACCTTC	CAWSGLLVYTF
TRBJ1-1	TRBV5-8	TRBD1	once	TGTGCCACCAGCCCTGGGACAGGGATACCGAACACTGAAGCTTTCTTT	CATSPGTGIPNTEAFF
TRBJ1-1	TRBV14	NA	NA	TGTGCCAGCAGCCAATTTGGGGGCAAGTGGAACACTGAAGCTTTCTTT	CASSQFGGKWNTEAFF
TRBJ1-1	TRBV28	TRBD1	NA	TGTGCCAGCAGATCTACAGGGGACTCGAACACTGAAGCTTTCTTT	CASRSTGDSNTEAFF
TRBJ2-5	TRBV7-2	NA	NA	TGTGCCAGCAGCTTATTGGCGGGTGGGGAGACCCAGTACTTC	CASSLLAGGETQYF
TRBJ1-1	TRBV6-5	NA	few	TGTGCCAGCATCCCCGGCGGGGGCACTGAAGCTTTCTTT	CASIPGGGTEAFF
TRBJ1-4	TRBV29-1	TRBD1	NA	TGCAGCGTTGAAGATCCACAGGGGGATAATGAAAAACTGTTTTTT	CSVEDPQGDNEKLFF
TRBJ2-1	TRBV12-5	NA	NA	TGTGCTAGTGGGGCGCTGGGGAGCTCCTACAATGAGCAGTTCTTC	CASGALGSSYNEQFF
TRBJ1-1	TRBV27	NA	NA	TGTGCCAGCAGCCCAAGGCGGGGTGTGGCTGAAGCTTTCTTT	CASSPRRGVAEAFF
TRBJ1-2	TRBV4-1	NA	NA	TGCGCCAGCAGCCCCATTGTTTCTAACTATGGCTACACCTTC	CASSPIVSNYGYTF
TRBJ1-1	TRBV9	NA	NA	TGTGCCAGCAGCGCAACCCAGGTGGGTTTCACTGAAGCTTTCTTT	CASSATQVGFTEAFF
TRBJ2-3	TRBV13	TRBD2	NA	TGTGCCAGCAGCTCCACCCGCCCCCTGACTAGCCGCACAGATACGCAGTATTTT	CASSSTRPLTSRTDTQYF
TRBJ1-5	TRBV30	NA	NA	TGTGCCTGGAGTACACGGGATTCCCAGCCCCAGCATTTT	CAWSTRDSQPQHF
TRBJ1-2	TRBV2	NA	NA	TGTGCCAGCAGTCTCCAGCGGTCGGTTACGGACGGGCATGGCTACACCTTC	CASSLQRSVTDGHGYTF
TRBJ1-5	TRBV19	TRBD1	NA	TGTGCCAGTAGTATAGAACAGGGGCCCTCGCGCCAGCATTTT	CASSIEQGPSRQHF
TRBJ2-7	TRBV27	NA	NA	TGTGCCAGCTCGGACGGGGGCTCCTACGAGCAGTACTTC	CASSDGGSYEQYF
TRBJ1-2	TRBV4-3	TRBD1	NA	TGCGCCAGCAGCCAAGATGGCAGGGGGGACTATGGCTACACCTTC	CASSQDGRGDYGYTF